This TCR beta chain was found in a study of control samples from healthy donors and cancer patients. Sequenced by immunoSEQ multiplex PCR; TCRdb stores in-frame clones only, minus some. The table includes around 75,000 clones, approximately 92% detected once. The V gene's germline CDR1 is LNHDA and CDR2 SQIVND (reference sequence). The CDR3 sequence is 15 residues long. V was pared by 5 bases and J by 7 bases, with 7 bases of the junction left unmatched. The V gene is TRBV19, the J gene TRBJ1-6; 8 positions agree with TRBD1. The clonotype was recovered from a woman aged 55-75 years in good health. The sequenced sample was blood. CDR3 loop: CASSATWTGNSPLHF. As DNA, the CDR3 is TGTGCCAGTAGTGCAACCTGGACAGGGAATTCACCCCTCCACTTT.